What follows are 8 T cell receptor beta chains derived from one specimen sequenced in a study of T cell clonality in common variable immunodeficiency. Generated by immunoSEQ multiplex PCR, the TCRdb table keeps only in-frame clones and is missing some. There are approximately 42,000 clones in the sample, none observed a single time. Material for sequencing was peripheral blood mononuclear cells. These receptors originate from a person aged 18 to 69 in good health.

This clone was seen at least ten times. The read finishes 3 residues shy of the CDR3 end, and the germline J gene is used to complete it. The chain carries TRBV30 and TRBJ1-6, with 9 bases identical to TRBD1. The V gene's germline CDR1 is GTSNPN and CDR2 SVGIG (reference sequence). V lost 5 bases, J lost 9 bases, and 8 bases stayed unmatched. This CDR3 is 14 amino acids long. CDR3 DNA, as far as it was read: TGTGCCTGGCGCTTACAGGGGGCGAGTTCACCC. It encodes CAWRLQGASSP. The complete CDR3 sequence is CAWRLQGASSPLHF. The variable domain in full, with the rest retrieved from reference TRBV30 and TRBJ1-6, is SQTIHQWPATLVQPVGSPLSLECTVEGTSNPNLYWYRQAAGRGLQLLFYSVGIGQISSEVPQNLSASRPQDRQFILSSKKLLLSDSGFYLCAWRLQGASSPLHFGNGTRLTVT.

This clone was detected many times. Read sequence stops 3 residues before the CDR3 end, and the germline J gene provides the missing end. V and J are TRBV5-1 and TRBJ2-7, with D possibly TRBD2 on 6 matching bases. This CDR3 is 15 amino acids long. Germline V gives CDR1 SGHRS, CDR2 YFSETQ. Trimming removed 1 base from V and 5 bases from J, with 16 bases in between. The CDR3 is CASSLNDRRGDEQYF. The sequenced CDR3 bases are TGCGCCAGCAGCTTGAATGACCGACGCGGGGACGAG.

This clone has ten or more counts. The observed sequence ends 3 residues before the CDR3 terminus, with the missing tail filled in from the germline J gene. The rearrangement joins TRBV18 to TRBJ1-1, with D unclear. CDR3 size: 15 residues. Trimming took off 3 bases at V and 0 bases at J, with 11 bases between the two ends. Germline V gene sequence: CDR1 KGHSH, CDR2 LQKENI. CDR3 bases read: TGTGCCAGCTCACCGGAACAGCACATGAACACTGAA. It encodes CASSPEQHMNTE. From start to end, the CDR3 is CASSPEQHMNTEAFF.

At least ten counts were recorded for this clone. The read terminates 3 residues ahead of where the CDR3 ends, so the germline J gene completes it. This chain uses TRBV20-1 with TRBJ2-1; TRBD2 might be the D (5 bases). CDR1 and CDR2 from the germline V gene are DFQATT and SNEGSKA (reference sequence). This CDR3 spans 14 amino acids. Trimming pared 5 bases from V and 0 bases from J, leaving 11 bases between. This chain's CDR3 is CSAPDFVSYNEQFF. The CDR3 DNA, read in part, is TGCAGTGCTCCGGACTTTGTCTCCTACAATGAG.

At least ten counts were recorded for this clone. The CDR3 end falls 3 residues outside the read, so it is completed with the germline J gene. The rearrangement uses TRBV18 and TRBJ2-2, with 8 positions matching TRBD1. V dropped 1 base and J dropped 6; count of bases not matched to a gene: 4. Per germline, CDR1 KGHSH and CDR2 LQKENI. The CDR3 sequence is 15 residues long. The DNA read from the CDR3 is TGTGCCAGCTCACCACAGGACAGGGTTTCCGGGGAG. As protein: CASSPQDRVSGE. The CDR3 as a whole reads CASSPQDRVSGELFF.

In this sample, this clone turned up many times. The read gets to within 3 residues of the CDR3 end, and the germline J gene fills in the rest. This chain links TRBV7-9 with TRBJ2-1, with 8 bases identical to TRBD2. Germline V gene data show CDR1 as SEHNR and CDR2 as FQNEAQ (reference sequence). The trim removed 3 bases at V and 0 bases at J, leaving 1 base unmatched. This CDR3 has 15 amino acids. CDR3 amino acids: CASSFSGSSYNEQFF. The DNA read from the CDR3 is TGTGCCAGCAGCTTCAGCGGGAGCTCCTACAATGAG.

This clone has at least ten counts. The CDR3 end is not reached by the read, which stops 3 residues before it; the germline J gene fills it in. This chain connects TRBV7-8 to TRBJ1-1, with no clear D. Trimming removed 2 bases at V and 5 bases at J, with 15 bases between. Germline values: CDR1 SGHVS, CDR2 FQNEAQ. This CDR3 region has 15 residues. CDR3 bases read: TGTGCCAGCAGCTTAAAGTCTCTTACGGGGACTGAA. This gives the protein CASSLKSLTGTE. In full, the CDR3 reads CASSLKSLTGTEAFF. Together with reference TRBV7-8 and TRBJ1-1, the CDR3 gives the full variable domain: GAGVSQSPRYKVAKRGQDVALRCDPISGHVSLFWYQQALGQGPEFLTYFQNEAQLDKSGLPSDRFFAERPEGSVSTLKIQRTQQEDSAVYLCASSLKSLTGTEAFFGQGTRLTVV.

Many counts were recorded for this clone. The read is 3 residues too short to cover the CDR3 end, so that end is filled in from the germline J gene. The chain has TRBV29-1 and TRBJ2-4; tentative D call: TRBD1 (6 bases). The CDR3 is 12 amino acids. Germline CDR1 and CDR2: SQVTM and ANQGSEA. The CDR3 spells CSVLEQGSGQYF. CDR3 DNA, as far as it was read: TGCAGCGTTCTCGAACAGGGCTCTGGT.